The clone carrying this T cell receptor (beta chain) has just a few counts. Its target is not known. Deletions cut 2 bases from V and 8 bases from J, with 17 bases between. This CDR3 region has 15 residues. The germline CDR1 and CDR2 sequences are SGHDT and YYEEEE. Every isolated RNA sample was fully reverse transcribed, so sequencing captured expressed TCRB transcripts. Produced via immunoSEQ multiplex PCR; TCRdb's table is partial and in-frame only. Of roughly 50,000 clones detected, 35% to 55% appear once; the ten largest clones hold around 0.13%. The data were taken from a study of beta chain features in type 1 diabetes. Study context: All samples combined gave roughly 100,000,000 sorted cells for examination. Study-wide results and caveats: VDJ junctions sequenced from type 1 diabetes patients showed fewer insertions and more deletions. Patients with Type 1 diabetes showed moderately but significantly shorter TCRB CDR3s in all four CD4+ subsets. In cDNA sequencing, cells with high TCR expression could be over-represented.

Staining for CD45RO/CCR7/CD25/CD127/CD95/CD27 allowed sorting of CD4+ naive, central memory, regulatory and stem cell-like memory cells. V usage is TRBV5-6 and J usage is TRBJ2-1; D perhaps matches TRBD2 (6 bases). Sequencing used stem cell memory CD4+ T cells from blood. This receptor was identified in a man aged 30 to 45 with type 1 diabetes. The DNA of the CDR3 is TGTGCCAGCAGCTTACTAGCCACACTTCAGGATGAGCAGTTCTTC. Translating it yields CASSLLATLQDEQFF.